Each of the 21 T cell receptor beta chains below was sequenced from the same sample in a study of CD8 T cell repertoires and HIV-1 epitope variants. This table comes from immunoSEQ multiplex PCR, and its TCRdb copy is limited to in-frame clones, with some not included. The table has fewer than 6,000 clones, approximately 62% seen once. These receptors lack a known antigen. The sample was cultured CD8+ T cells derived from PBMCs. The receptors stem from a male donor with HIV.

This chain connects TRBV6-5 to TRBJ1-6; D unresolved. The CDR3 loop spans 13 amino acids. The germline V gene has CDR1 MNHEY and CDR2 SVGAGI. The V end was cut by 3 bases, the J end by 11 bases, with 11 bases between. The CDR3 nucleotides read TGTGCCAGCAGTTATCTACTAGACCCACCCCTCCACTTT. Amino acids: CASSYLLDPPLHF.

CDR3: CSVEGLEETQYF. The DNA for the CDR3 is TGCAGCGTTGAAGGACTAGAAGAGACCCAGTACTTC. The rearrangement links TRBV29-1 to TRBJ2-5; weak D call: TRBD2 (6 bases). CDR1 is SQVTM, CDR2 ANQGSEA, per germline. Deletions cut 1 base from V and 3 bases from J, with 6 bases between. The CDR3 has 12 amino acids.

This clone has only a few counts. The chain employs TRBV7-2 and TRBJ1-1, with D possibly being TRBD1 (6 bases). There are 17 residues in the CDR3. The germline gives CDR1 SGHTA, CDR2 FQGNSA. V was pared by 2 bases and J by 3 bases, with 19 bases between. This CDR3 is CASSLHGPGAGDTEAFF. The CDR3 DNA follows: TGTGCCAGCAGCTTACACGGTCCGGGGGCGGGTGACACTGAAGCTTTCTTT. Variable domain in full (rest from reference TRBV7-2 and TRBJ1-1): GAGVSQSPSNKVTEKGKDVELRCDPISGHTALYWYRQSLGQGLEFLIYFQGNSAPDKSGLPSDRFSAERTGGSVSTLTIQRTQQEDSAVYLCASSLHGPGAGDTEAFFGQGTRLTVV.

The chain is built from TRBV27 and TRBJ1-5; a possible D gene is TRBD1 (5 bases). Germline V lookup: CDR1 MNHEY, CDR2 SMNVEV (reference sequence). The CDR3 has 14 residues. V gave up 8 bases and J gave up 2 bases, with 13 bases separating them. In DNA form, the CDR3 reads TGTGCCAGCGGGGGGGTTACAGGCAATCAGCCCCAGCATTTT. Its translation: CASGGVTGNQPQHF.

This chain links TRBV7-6 with TRBJ1-1, with D unresolved. The CDR3 has 13 residues. CDR1 and CDR2 (germline): SGHVS, FNYEAQ. The V and J ends lost 1 base and 1 base respectively, with 4 bases between them. CDR3 DNA sequence: TGTGCCAGCAGCTTAGACAGGAACACTGAAGCTTTCTTT. This codes for CASSLDRNTEAFF.

The rearrangement joins TRBV6-1 to TRBJ2-2, with a possible D match to TRBD1 (6 bases). The CDR3 loop spans 15 amino acids. CDR1 MNHNS and CDR2 SASEGT come from the germline V gene. V lost 6 bases, J lost 0 bases, and 11 bases lay in between. Here the CDR3 DNA reads TGTGCCAGCAGAGGACAGATACCGAACACCGGGGAGCTGTTTTTT. Protein: CASRGQIPNTGELFF.

In its sample, this clone was seen once. The rearrangement uses TRBV5-1 and TRBJ2-5; TRBD1 aligns across 10 bases. Trimming removed 3 bases from V and 4 bases from J; junction bases left unmatched: 9. Germline CDR1 is SGHRS and CDR2 is YFSETQ. The CDR3 totals 16 residues. DNA of the CDR3: TGCGCCAGCAGCTGGGAACTGACAGGGGGCCGAGAGACCCAGTACTTC. Amino acids: CASSWELTGGRETQYF.

This chain joins TRBV6-5 and TRBJ2-3, with 12 bases that match TRBD2. After removal of 4 bases from V and 2 bases from J, the junction contained 4 bases not matched to a gene. This CDR3 has 16 residues. CDR1 is MNHEY and CDR2 is SVGAGI in the germline V gene. In DNA, the CDR3 is TGTGCCAGCAGTTCCTGGACTAGCGGGGACACAGATACGCAGTATTTT. Translating it yields CASSSWTSGDTDTQYF.

The V and J genes are TRBV13 and TRBJ1-6, with TRBD1 identical over 8 bases. Germline CDR1 is PRHDT and CDR2 is FYEKMQ (reference sequence). CDR3 size: 15 residues. After removal of 5 bases from V and 4 bases from J, the junction contained 4 bases not matched to a gene. The CDR3 region has the DNA TGTGCCAGCAGCGGGGGACAGGTATATAATTCACCCCTCCACTTT. Its translation: CASSGGQVYNSPLHF.

This clone was observed a handful of times. The genes are TRBV13 and TRBJ2-2; D possibly corresponds to TRBD1 (5 bases). This CDR3 is built from 14 residues. Germline V gene data show CDR1 as PRHDT and CDR2 as FYEKMQ (reference sequence). V gave up 2 bases and J gave up 6 bases, with 10 bases separating them. CDR3: CASSLQGTPGELFF. As DNA, the CDR3 is TGTGCCAGCAGCTTACAGGGTACCCCCGGGGAGCTGTTTTTT.

This clone has just a few counts. The CDR3 region is CASSEGLTGYTF. Here the CDR3 DNA reads TGTGCCAGTAGTGAGGGACTAACCGGCTACACCTTC. The chain joins TRBV19 to TRBJ1-2; possibly TRBD1 for D (5 bases). CDR3 size: 12 residues. V gave up 5 bases and J gave up 8 bases, with 12 bases separating them. CDR1 and CDR2 from the germline V gene are LNHDA and SQIVND (reference sequence).

V gene TRBV5-1 combines with J gene TRBJ2-1; 10 bases map to TRBD2. V lost 0 bases and J lost 5; bases outside the gene matches: 14. The CDR3 consists of 19 residues. Germline-derived CDR1 and CDR2 are SGHRS and YFSETQ. The CDR3 loop reads CASSLELAGSGVFDNEQFF. Here the CDR3 DNA reads TGCGCCAGCAGCTTGGAACTAGCGGGAAGTGGGGTCTTTGACAATGAGCAGTTCTTC.

The gene calls are TRBV27 and TRBJ2-2; 7 bases are a match to TRBD2. The CDR3 extends over 17 amino acids. Germline values: CDR1 MNHEY, CDR2 SMNVEV (reference sequence). Germline trimming cut 2 bases from V and 4 bases from J; bases unmatched to any gene: 10. This CDR3 is CASSLTSVQMVTGELFF. The CDR3 DNA reads as TGTGCCAGCAGTTTAACTAGCGTGCAGATGGTCACCGGGGAGCTGTTTTTT.

The genes are TRBV7-9 and TRBJ1-5; D call uncertain. Trimming shortened V by 3 bases and J by 7 bases, and 19 bases separated the two germline ends. The V gene's germline CDR1 is SEHNR and CDR2 FQNEAQ (reference sequence). The CDR3 is 16 amino acids. The CDR3 sequence: CASSFEGQGWRQPQHF. The DNA for the CDR3 is TGTGCCAGCAGCTTTGAGGGCCAAGGTTGGAGGCAGCCCCAGCATTTT. Drawing the rest from reference TRBV7-9 and TRBJ1-5, the complete variable domain is DTGVSQNPRHKITKRGQNVTFRCDPISEHNRLYWYRQTLGQGPEFLTYFQNEAQLEKSRLLSDRFSAERPKGSFSTLEIQRTEQGDSAMYLCASSFEGQGWRQPQHFGDGTRLSIL.

V is TRBV6-5 and J is TRBJ1-1; D gene ambiguous. There are 16 residues in the CDR3. Germline V gene data show CDR1 as MNHEY and CDR2 as SVGAGI. The ends were cut back, 1 base at V and 4 bases at J, with 16 bases in the middle. Here the CDR3 DNA reads TGTGCCAGCAGTTACTTGTTGTCGGGGATAAGCACTGAAGCTTTCTTT. This translates into CASSYLLSGISTEAFF.

V gene TRBV9 combines with J gene TRBJ1-2, with 8 positions matching TRBD1. J gave up 2 bases and V 3 bases, and 6 bases lay outside the gene matches. From germline, CDR1 is SGDLS and CDR2 YYNGEE. This CDR3 comprises 15 residues. CDR3 DNA: TGTGCCAGCAGCGGGGGGGACAGGACCAACTATGGCTACACCTTC. Its protein product is CASSGGDRTNYGYTF.

The chain links TRBV5-8 to TRBJ2-7; weak D call: TRBD1 (6 bases). Trimming removed 4 bases at V and 4 bases at J, with 12 bases between. The CDR3 covers 13 residues. Germline V gives CDR1 SGHTS, CDR2 YDEGEE. The CDR3 is CASSSDRSYEQYF. The CDR3 DNA sequence: TGTGCCAGCAGCAGCGACAGGAGTTACGAGCAGTACTTC.

The genes are TRBV5-6 and TRBJ2-7; the D is unclear. Germline lookup yields CDR1 SGHDT and CDR2 YYEEEE. The CDR3 runs 14 residues. Trimming stripped 4 bases from V and 4 bases from J, with 15 bases between. In DNA form, the CDR3 reads TGTGCCAGCAGCGATCCTACAAAACAGTACGAGCAGTACTTC. Encoded protein: CASSDPTKQYEQYF.

V is TRBV6-5 and J is TRBJ2-7, with D possibly being TRBD2 (6 bases). The CDR3 extends over 11 amino acids. CDR1 MNHEY and CDR2 SVGAGI come from the germline V gene. V shed 5 bases and J shed 6 bases, with 8 bases lying between them. CDR3 bases: TGTGCCAGCAGTACCGGGAGCGAGCAGTACTTC. It yields the protein CASSTGSEQYF.

This clone has just a few counts. The genes are TRBV5-4 and TRBJ2-1, with D possibly TRBD2 on 6 matching bases. The V end lost 0 bases, the J end lost 7 bases, and 11 bases lay between the germline ends. This CDR3 has 14 amino acids. Per the germline V gene, CDR1 is SGHNT and CDR2 is YYREEE (reference sequence). This CDR3 reads CASSLGGLLNEQFF. CDR3 coding DNA: TGTGCCAGCAGCTTGGGGGGACTTCTGAATGAGCAGTTCTTC.

The J gene is TRBJ2-5, the V gene TRBV5-8, with D maybe TRBD2 (6 bases). Trimming left V 4 bases short and J 0 bases short, with 16 bases between. The CDR3 is 16 residues long. Germline assignment: CDR1 SGHTS and CDR2 YDEGEE. Here the CDR3 DNA reads TGTGCCAGCAGCCCGGGGGTCAGGTCGTACCAAGAGACCCAGTACTTC. Its protein is CASSPGVRSYQETQYF.